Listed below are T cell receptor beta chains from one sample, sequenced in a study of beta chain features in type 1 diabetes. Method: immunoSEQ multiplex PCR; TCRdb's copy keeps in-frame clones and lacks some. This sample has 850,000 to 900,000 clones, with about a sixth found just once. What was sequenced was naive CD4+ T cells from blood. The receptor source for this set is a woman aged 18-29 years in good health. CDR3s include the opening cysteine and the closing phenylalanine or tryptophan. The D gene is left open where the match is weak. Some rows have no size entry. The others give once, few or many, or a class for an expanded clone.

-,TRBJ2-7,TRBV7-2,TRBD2,CASRAERGTYEQYF,TGTGCCAGCAGGGCCGAGCGGGGGACCTACGAGCAGTACTTC
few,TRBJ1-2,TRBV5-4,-,CASSSVRVGGYYGYTF,TGTGCCAGCAGCTCGGTACGTGTCGGAGGGTACTATGGCTACACCTTC
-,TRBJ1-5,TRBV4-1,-,CASSQERSNQPQHF,TGCGCCAGCAGCCAAGAACGCAGCAATCAGCCCCAGCATTTT
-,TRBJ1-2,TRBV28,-,CASERIGYGYTF,TGTGCCAGCGAACGCATCGGCTATGGCTACACCTTC
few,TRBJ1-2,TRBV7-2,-,CASSLDGNYGYTF,TGTGCCAGCAGCTTAGATGGGAACTATGGCTACACCTTC
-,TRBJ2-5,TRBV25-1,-,CASSEGATIQETQYF,TGTGCCAGCAGTGAGGGTGCCACAATCCAAGAGACCCAGTACTTC
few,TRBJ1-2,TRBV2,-,CASSVDRVTYGYTF,TGTGCCAGCAGTGTGGACAGAGTAACCTATGGCTACACCTTC
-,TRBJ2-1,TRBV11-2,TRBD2,CASSSRWGLAEYNEQFF,TGTGCCAGCAGCTCCCGGTGGGGACTAGCAGAATACAATGAGCAGTTCTTC
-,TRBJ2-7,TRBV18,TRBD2,CASSSGAGVSYEQYF,TGTGCCAGCTCGTCTGGAGCGGGAGTTTCCTACGAGCAGTACTTC
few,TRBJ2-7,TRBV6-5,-,CASSTPSLRSYEQYF,TGTGCCAGCAGTACCCCGTCGTTGCGCTCCTACGAGCAGTACTTC
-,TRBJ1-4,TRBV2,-,CASSETNEKLFF,TGTGCCAGCAGTGAAACGAATGAAAAACTGTTTTTT
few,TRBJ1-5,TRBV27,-,CASSFRAGVDGQPQHF,TGTGCCAGCAGTTTTCGGGCAGGGGTTGATGGTCAGCCCCAGCATTTT
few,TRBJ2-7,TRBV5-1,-,CASSLDPGIDYEQYF,TGCGCCAGCAGCTTGGACCCCGGGATTGACTACGAGCAGTACTTC
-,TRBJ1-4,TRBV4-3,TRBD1,CASSQDSGGNEKLFF,TGCGCCAGCAGCCAAGATTCAGGGGGCAATGAAAAACTGTTTTTT
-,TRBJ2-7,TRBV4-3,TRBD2,CASSLSVGSGSRNEQYF,TGCGCCAGCAGCCTGTCCGTAGGTAGCGGGAGTCGCAACGAGCAGTACTTC
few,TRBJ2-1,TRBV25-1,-,CASSEYGGSSYNEQFF,TGTGCCAGCAGTGAATATGGGGGGAGCTCCTACAATGAGCAGTTCTTC
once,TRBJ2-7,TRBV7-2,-,CASSPAAGSYEQYF,TGTGCCAGCAGCCCCGCGGCTGGCTCCTACGAGCAGTACTTC
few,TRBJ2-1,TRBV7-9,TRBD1,CASSINPGQGLFEQFF,TGTGCCAGCAGCATAAATCCGGGACAGGGCCTGTTTGAGCAGTTCTTC
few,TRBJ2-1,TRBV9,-,CASSVIPAREQFF,TGTGCCAGCAGCGTAATCCCGGCCAGGGAGCAGTTCTTC
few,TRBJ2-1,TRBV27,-,CASSGTNYYNEQFF,TGTGCCAGCTCCGGGACAAACTACTACAATGAGCAGTTCTTC
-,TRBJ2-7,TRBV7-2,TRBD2,CASSLLFAGAYEQYF,TGTGCCAGCAGCTTATTGTTCGCGGGGGCCTACGAGCAGTACTTC
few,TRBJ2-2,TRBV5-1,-,CASSLVVSEYTGELFF,TGCGCCAGCAGCTTGGTCGTTAGCGAATACACCGGGGAGCTGTTTTTT
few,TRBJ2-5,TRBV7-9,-,CASSFDSAGQETQYF,TGTGCCAGCAGCTTCGATTCTGCGGGCCAAGAGACCCAGTACTTC
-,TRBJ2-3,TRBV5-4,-,CASSQDRRRGDTQYF,TGTGCCAGCAGCCAGGACAGACGACGGGGAGATACGCAGTATTTT
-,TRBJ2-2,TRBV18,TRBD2,CASSLESGTNTGELFF,TGTGCCAGCTCACTCGAAAGCGGGACCAACACCGGGGAGCTGTTTTTT
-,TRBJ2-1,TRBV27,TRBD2,CASSRLAGYNEQFF,TGTGCCAGCAGTCGACTAGCGGGGTACAATGAGCAGTTCTTC
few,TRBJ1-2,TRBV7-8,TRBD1,CASSLVGQGSGYTF,TGTGCCAGCAGCTTGGTGGGACAGGGCTCCGGCTACACCTTC
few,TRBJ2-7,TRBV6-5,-,CASSPHRTYEQYF,TGTGCCAGCAGTCCCCACAGAACCTACGAGCAGTACTTC
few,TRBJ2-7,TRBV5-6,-,CASSSGRSSEQYF,TGTGCCAGCAGCTCGGGACGGTCCAGCGAGCAGTACTTC
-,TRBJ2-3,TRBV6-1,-,CASGEDPVTGNTQYF,TGTGCCAGCGGCGAAGATCCCGTAACGGGGAATACGCAGTATTTT
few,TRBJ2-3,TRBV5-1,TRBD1,CASSGQGSTDTQYF,TGCGCCAGCAGCGGACAGGGATCTACAGATACGCAGTATTTT
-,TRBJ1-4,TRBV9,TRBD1,CASSVAGGLNEKLFF,TGTGCCAGCAGCGTAGCAGGGGGCCTTAATGAAAAACTGTTTTTT
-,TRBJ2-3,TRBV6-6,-,CASSYSGWGDTQYF,TGTGCCAGCAGTTACTCGGGTTGGGGGGATACGCAGTATTTT
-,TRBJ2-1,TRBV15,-,CATSRGQYNEQFF,TGTGCCACCAGCAGAGGACAGTACAATGAGCAGTTCTTC
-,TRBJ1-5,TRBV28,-,CASSDSSNQPQHF,TGTGCCAGCAGCGACAGCTCCAATCAGCCCCAGCATTTT
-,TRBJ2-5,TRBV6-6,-,CASSDPGRGETQYF,TGTGCCAGCAGCGATCCGGGACGAGGCGAGACCCAGTACTTC
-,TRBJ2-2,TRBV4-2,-,CASSEPNLGTSPTF,TGTGCCAGCAGCGAACCAAACTTGGGGACCAGCCCCACCTTT
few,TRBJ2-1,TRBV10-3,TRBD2,CAISAQREGLNEQFF,TGTGCCATCAGTGCCCAGCGGGAGGGCCTTAATGAGCAGTTCTTC
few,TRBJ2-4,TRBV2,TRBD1,CASSGGQGASHIQYF,TGTGCCAGCAGCGGGGGACAGGGGGCATCTCACATTCAGTACTTC
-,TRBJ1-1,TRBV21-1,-,CASSTRTGKITEAFF,TGTGCCAGCAGCACTCGGACAGGGAAGATTACTGAAGCTTTCTTT
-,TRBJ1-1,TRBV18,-,CASSPRDIHTEAFF,TGTGCCAGCTCACCGCGTGACATCCACACTGAAGCTTTCTTT
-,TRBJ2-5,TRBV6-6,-,CASSDRDWQETQYF,TGTGCCAGCAGCGACCGGGACTGGCAAGAGACCCAGTACTTC
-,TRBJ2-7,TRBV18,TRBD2,CASSTGTSGLYEQYF,TGTGCCAGCTCAACCGGGACTAGCGGCCTTTACGAGCAGTACTTC
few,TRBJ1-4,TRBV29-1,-,CSVEVTGGLFF,TGCAGCGTTGAGGTCACAGGCGGACTGTTTTTT
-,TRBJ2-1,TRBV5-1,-,CASSPPGLNEQFF,TGCGCCAGCAGCCCCCCGGGCCTCAATGAGCAGTTCTTC
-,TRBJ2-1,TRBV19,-,CASSRASNEQFF,TGTGCCAGTAGTAGGGCTAGTAATGAGCAGTTCTTC
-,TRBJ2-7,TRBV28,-,CASSFSGTSFYEQYF,TGTGCCAGCAGTTTCTCCGGGACGAGCTTCTACGAGCAGTACTTC
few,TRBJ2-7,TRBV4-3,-,CASSQVRSQVGYEQYF,TGCGCCAGCAGCCAAGTTCGCTCACAGGTCGGCTACGAGCAGTACTTC
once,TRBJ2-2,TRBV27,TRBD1,CASSSLNRGTGELFF,TGTGCCAGCAGTTCCCTCAACAGGGGCACCGGGGAGCTGTTTTTT
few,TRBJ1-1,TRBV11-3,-,CASSFARGTEAFF,TGTGCCAGCAGCTTTGCCCGGGGCACTGAAGCTTTCTTT
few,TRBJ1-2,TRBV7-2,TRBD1,CASSTTTGNYGYTF,TGTGCCAGCAGCACGACGACAGGGAACTATGGCTACACCTTC